Following are 24 T cell receptor beta chains from one sample sequenced in a study of control samples from healthy donors and cancer patients. Here immunoSEQ multiplex PCR was the method, and the copy in TCRdb shows in-frame clones only, minus some. The sample lists some 220,000 clones; around 94% were seen once. Material: blood. All receptors come from a man between 45 and 60 years old in good health.

The chain carries TRBV18 and TRBJ1-2; 8 nucleotides line up with TRBD1. V lost 5 bases, J lost 4 bases, and 12 bases stayed unmatched. Germline CDR1 reads KGHSH; CDR2 reads LQKENI. CDR3 size: 16 residues. CDR3 residues: CASSAGQGLESYGYTF. The CDR3 nucleotides read TGTGCCAGCTCAGCCGGACAGGGTTTAGAATCCTATGGCTACACCTTC.

The chain links TRBV9 to TRBJ1-2, with D perhaps TRBD1 (5 bases). This CDR3 comprises 22 residues. V lost 0 bases and J 0 bases, leaving 30 bases between the germline ends. The germline V gene encodes CDR1 SGDLS and CDR2 YYNGEE. The CDR3 coding sequence is TGTGCCAGCAGCGTAGGGGGACGGTACGCGGCCAACCAAGTACTAGCTAACTATGGCTACACCTTC. It encodes CASSVGGRYAANQVLANYGYTF.

The V and J genes are TRBV5-8 and TRBJ1-3; D call uncertain. The length of the CDR3 is 15 residues. V shed 2 bases and J shed 0 bases, with 9 bases lying between them. Germline-derived CDR1 and CDR2 are SGHTS and YDEGEE. CDR3 DNA: TGTGCCAGCAGCTTCCCCGAAAACTCTGGAAACACCATATATTTT. Protein product: CASSFPENSGNTIYF.

A single count supports this clone. Germline and junction disagree at one end, which may indicate a read error. This sequence joins TRBV7-7 and TRBJ2-2; TRBD1 aligns across 9 bases. Looked up from germline, CDR1 is SSHAT and CDR2 is FNYEAQ (reference sequence). This CDR3 comprises 20 residues. CDR3 in amino acids: CASSLMVVGTGLSSAGELFF. The DNA of the CDR3 is TGTGCTAGCAGCTTAATGGTGGTCGGGACAGGGTTATCGAGCGCCGGGGAGCTGTTTTTT.

This clone was seen a single time. This chain uses TRBV18 with TRBJ1-2, with no clear D. The CDR3 totals 12 residues. Germline loops: CDR1 KGHSH, CDR2 LQKENI. The V end was cut by 0 bases, the J end by 8 bases, with 7 bases between. DNA of the CDR3: TGTGCCAGCTCACCACCGACGAGAGGCTACACCTTC. Its protein is CASSPPTRGYTF.

The CDR3 coding sequence is TGTGCCAGCAGCTTGACGGGTAATCAGCCCCAGCATTTT. Translating it yields CASSLTGNQPQHF. J is TRBJ1-5 and V is TRBV5-6, with no clear D. Trimming left V 1 base short and J 4 bases short, with 6 bases between. This CDR3 has 13 amino acids. Germline V gives CDR1 SGHDT, CDR2 YYEEEE. The full variable domain, completed using reference TRBV5-6 and TRBJ1-5, is DAGVTQSPTHLIKTRGQQVTLRCSPKSGHDTVSWYQQALGQGPQFIFQYYEEEERQRGNFPDRFSGHQFPNYSSELNVNALLLGDSALYLCASSLTGNQPQHFGDGTRLSIL.

V gene TRBV5-1 combines with J gene TRBJ2-1; D might be TRBD2 (5 bases). Germline V gives CDR1 SGHRS, CDR2 YFSETQ. CDR3 size: 15 residues. The V end was cut by 0 bases, the J end by 0 bases, with 7 bases between. CDR3 DNA: TGCGCCAGCAGCTTGGACGGGGACTCCTACAATGAGCAGTTCTTC. Amino acid sequence: CASSLDGDSYNEQFF.

The chain combines TRBV4-3 with TRBJ1-3; weak D call: TRBD1 (6 bases). This CDR3 is built from 18 residues. Trimming removed 4 bases from V and 0 bases from J, with 19 bases in between. CDR1 and CDR2 from the germline V gene are LGHNA and YSLEER. CDR3 region: CASSRGGSGANSGNTIYF. CDR3 nucleotides: TGCGCCAGCAGCCGGGGGGGATCAGGGGCGAACTCTGGAAACACCATATATTTT.

This chain joins TRBV11-2 and TRBJ1-2; unclear D gene. Between the trimmed V and J ends, which lost 5 bases and 3 bases, there was a span of 4 bases. This CDR3 comprises 11 residues. Germline V CDR1 and CDR2: SGHAT, FQNNGV. CDR3 loop: CASSIYYGYTF. In DNA form, the CDR3 reads TGTGCCAGCAGCATCTACTATGGCTACACCTTC.

The CDR3, as DNA: TGTGCCAGCAGCCAACGGACGGCAACCCAAGAGACCCAGTACTTC. Translating gives CASSQRTATQETQYF. The genes are TRBV3-1 (or the pseudogene TRBV3-2) and TRBJ2-5; the D is unclear. Germline-derived CDR1 and CDR2 are LGHDT and YNNKEL (reference sequence). The CDR3 runs 15 residues. Deletions cut 2 bases from V and 1 base from J, with 11 bases between.

The V call is TRBV15, the J call TRBJ1-5; D not resolved. Trimming shortened V by 2 bases and J by 0 bases, and 11 bases separated the two germline ends. This CDR3 contains 16 residues. The germline gives CDR1 LNHNV, CDR2 YYDKDF (reference sequence). Here the CDR3 DNA reads TGTGCCACCAGCAGACCCACCTGGGATAGCAATCAGCCCCAGCATTTT. It specifies CATSRPTWDSNQPQHF.

V usage is TRBV3-1 (or the pseudogene TRBV3-2) and J usage is TRBJ2-3; D gene ambiguous. This CDR3 is built from 13 residues. In germline, CDR1 is LGHDT, CDR2 YNNKEL (reference sequence). The V end lost 2 bases, the J end lost 6 bases, and 9 bases lay between the germline ends. The CDR3 spells CASSQNPADTQYF. CDR3 bases: TGTGCCAGCAGCCAAAACCCGGCGGATACGCAGTATTTT.

This sequence joins TRBV5-1 and TRBJ1-5, with D possibly being TRBD1 (5 bases). With 4 bases removed from V and 4 bases from J, the gap between germline ends came to 9 bases. The germline CDR1 and CDR2 sequences are SGHRS and YFSETQ. There are 13 residues in the CDR3. In nucleotides, the CDR3 is TGCGCCAGCAGCATGGGGGAGAATCAGCCCCAGCATTTT. Translating gives CASSMGENQPQHF.

The chain couples TRBV7-6 to TRBJ1-6; D is uncertain. Germline CDR1 and CDR2: SGHVS and FNYEAQ. Trimming left V 5 bases short and J 0 bases short, with 11 bases between. This CDR3 has 16 amino acids. This CDR3 is CASSPQRGSYNSPLHF. CDR3 in DNA: TGTGCCAGCAGCCCCCAGAGAGGCTCCTATAATTCACCCCTCCACTTT.

The chain recombines TRBV6-5 with TRBJ2-5, with 9 bases fitting TRBD1. V lost 6 bases to trimming and J lost 4 bases; unmatched junction nucleotides: 3. Germline V CDR1 and CDR2: MNHEY, SVGAGI. The CDR3 extends over 13 amino acids. CDR3 sequence (DNA): TGTGCCAGCAGCCTACAGGGGGCAGAGACCCAGTACTTC. Protein product: CASSLQGAETQYF.

The chain employs TRBV6-5 and TRBJ1-6; D possibly corresponds to TRBD1 (6 bases). The CDR3 sequence is 15 residues long. Germline V CDR1 and CDR2: MNHEY, SVGAGI. Trimming stripped 4 bases from V and 6 bases from J, with 13 bases between. CDR3 in amino acids: CASSFDRRSNSPLHF. In nucleotides, the CDR3 is TGTGCCAGCAGTTTTGACAGGCGCTCTAATTCACCCCTCCACTTT.

The CDR3 DNA reads TGTGCCAGCAGCTCCTCGGGGGCCTATAGCTCCTACGAGCAGTACTTC. Protein sequence: CASSSSGAYSSYEQYF. The chain joins TRBV7-2 to TRBJ2-7; D may match TRBD1 or TRBD2 (6 bases each). The CDR3 contains 16 residues. CDR1 and CDR2 (germline): SGHTA, FQGNSA. Between the trimmed V and J ends, which lost 4 bases and 0 bases, there was a span of 16 bases. The full variable domain, rest sourced from reference TRBV7-2 and TRBJ2-7, is GAGVSQSPSNKVTEKGKDVELRCDPISGHTALYWYRQSLGQGLEFLIYFQGNSAPDKSGLPSDRFSAERTGGSVSTLTIQRTQQEDSAVYLCASSSSGAYSSYEQYFGPGTRLTVT.

The chain couples TRBV19 to TRBJ1-5; D call uncertain. V lost 8 bases to trimming and J lost 4 bases, with 9 bases between them. The CDR3 loop spans 12 amino acids. Germline V gene sequence: CDR1 LNHDA, CDR2 SQIVND (reference sequence). CDR3 region: CASLGLNQPQHF. The CDR3 DNA reads as TGTGCCAGTCTAGGATTGAATCAGCCCCAGCATTTT.

The table lists this clone with a count of one. The rearrangement uses TRBV5-6 and TRBJ1-3, with D tentatively TRBD1 (6 bases). Germline V CDR1 and CDR2: SGHDT, YYEEEE. The CDR3 totals 15 residues. Trimming pared 2 bases from V and 3 bases from J, leaving 12 bases between. The CDR3, as DNA: TGTGCCAGCAGCTTCTGGGGGGCCGGTGGAAACACCATATATTTT. It translates to CASSFWGAGGNTIYF.

The chain uses TRBV5-1 and TRBJ2-2, with 7 bases lining up with TRBD1. Germline loops: CDR1 SGHRS, CDR2 YFSETQ. V trimming: 3 bases; J trimming: 7 bases; junction bases outside the gene matches: 6. The length of the CDR3 is 14 residues. The CDR3 DNA reads TGCGCCAGCAGCTCGGACAGGTTCGGCGGGGAGCTGTTTTTT. This gives the protein CASSSDRFGGELFF.

V is TRBV19 and J is TRBJ2-7; D perhaps matches TRBD2 (5 bases). The germline V gene has CDR1 LNHDA and CDR2 SQIVND (reference sequence). V was shortened by 3 bases and J by 2 bases, with 14 bases between the two germline ends. The CDR3 runs to 15 residues. The CDR3 DNA follows: TGTGCCAGTAGTATGGTAGGGTCGGGGACCTACGAGCAGTACTTC. It encodes CASSMVGSGTYEQYF.

The chain uses TRBV28 and TRBJ1-1, with 8 bases aligning to TRBD1. The ends lost 7 bases at V and 4 bases at J; junction bases unmatched: 8. The germline gives CDR1 MDHEN, CDR2 SYDVKM. This CDR3 has 14 residues. The CDR3 sequence is CASIKGQGSTEAFF. DNA of the CDR3: TGTGCCAGCATCAAAGGACAGGGTTCCACTGAAGCTTTCTTT.

On this clone: The same CDR3 can be traced to other DNA sequences in this sample. The rearrangement uses TRBV27 and TRBJ1-2, with D possibly being TRBD1 (5 bases). CDR1 and CDR2 (germline): MNHEY, SMNVEV (reference sequence). Trimming removed 6 bases from V and 4 bases from J, with 15 bases in between. CDR3 size: 14 residues. The CDR3 protein is CASSLGAGTYGYTF. CDR3 sequence (DNA): TGTGCCAGCAGCCTCGGGGCGGGGACCTATGGCTACACCTTC.

The chain carries TRBV7-9 and TRBJ1-6; the D is unclear. The CDR3 has 15 residues. V dropped 5 bases and J dropped 1 base, with 9 bases sitting between them. Germline V gene lookup returns CDR1 SEHNR and CDR2 FQNEAQ (reference sequence). Written as DNA, the CDR3 is TGTGCCAGCAGCCTTTCCGGGTCCTATAATTCACCCCTCCACTTT. Protein: CASSLSGSYNSPLHF.